Given below is one TCR beta chain in context. Repertoires were generated with immunoSEQ multiplex PCR, while TCRdb's copy carries only in-frame clones and drops some. Listed are 150,000 to 200,000 clones; roughly 2% falls within the top ten. This sample is part of a study of control samples from healthy donors and cancer patients. This CDR3 has 15 residues. V was cut by 2 bases and J by 4 bases, with 12 bases left in between. The germline gives CDR1 MNHEY, CDR2 SMNVEV (reference sequence). The chain is built from TRBV27 and TRBJ2-1, with TRBD2 as a possible D gene (6 bases). The receptor was derived from a woman aged 25 to 39 in good health. The sequenced sample consisted of blood. The CDR3 DNA reads as TGTGCCAGCAGTTTAGATGGAGGGTTTTACAATGAGCAGTTCTTC. It encodes CASSLDGGFYNEQFF.